The clone carrying this T cell receptor (beta chain) was seen only once. Its antigen remains unidentified. Generated by immunoSEQ multiplex PCR, the TCRdb table keeps only in-frame clones and is missing some. The sample has around 45,000 clones, over 75% seen once. Sorted naive or memory CD4+ cells met CEF peptides for over 9 days. This entry is derived from a study of CD4 T cells in relation to SARS-CoV-2 and coronaviruses. Study context: TCR beta CDR3s were sequenced after 10-day antigen culture of PBMCs. Patient ages ranged from roughly 21 to 80, median 38.

The trim removed 1 base at V and 7 bases at J, leaving 5 bases unmatched. This CDR3 has 16 residues. Germline CDR1 reads SGHTA; CDR2 reads FQGNSA. The TCR sequence derives from an adult with COVID-19. The chain has TRBV7-2 and TRBJ2-1, with TRBD2 matching over 12 bases. The specimen was naive CD4+ T cells from PBMCs, cultured in vitro. Sample subset: naive CD4+ T cells isolated by negative enrichment. CDR3 DNA sequence: TGTGCCAGCAGCTTAGGGACTAGCGGGGCGGGGAATGAGCAGTTCTTC. Its protein is CASSLGTSGAGNEQFF.